This T cell receptor beta chain came from a study of cytomegalovirus exposure and HLA in healthy donors. Study overall: As released early, the data held about 85 million unique TCRs from HLA-typed donors. Study-level findings and limits: Altogether, some 160 TCR beta chains were recorded as cytomegalovirus-associated.

Use of 60 Vbeta and 13 Jbeta primers characterized the PCR. Sequenced by immunoSEQ multiplex PCR; TCRdb stores in-frame clones only, minus some. The repertoire consists of about 220,000 clones, with over 80% occurring once and the leading ten covering over 0.65%. A remark on this clone: Its specificity is unknown.

This CDR3 contains 15 residues. The germline gives CDR1 SGHAT, CDR2 FQNNGV. V was shortened by 6 bases and J by 2 bases, with 15 bases between the two germline ends. The sequenced sample was PBMCs. This sequence joins TRBV11-2 and TRBJ2-3, with a tentative D call TRBD2 (5 bases). The TCR was taken from a boy aged 2 to 10 in good health and CMV-seronegative. CDR3 sequence reads: CASSYTLEVTDTQYF. The CDR3 DNA follows: TGTGCCAGCAGTTACACACTAGAAGTCACAGATACGCAGTATTTT.